This entry lists 16 T cell receptor beta chains sequenced from one sample in a study of T cell repertoires in cytomegalovirus infection (dated by TCRdb to about 2019). Reads for this sample came from an Illumina HiSeq 1500. TCRdb reanalyzed the raw reads on its own, using fastp at Q25 for trimming and MiXCR for clone calling, and kept in-frame beta chains. Identical CDR3 proteins give one entry, which carries the most common genes and DNA. This sample has a few hundred thousand distinct CDR3 sequences in its table, and around a tenth of those were observed once. The ten largest clones represent about 4.5% of the sample. The sequencing sample was made of PBMCs. These receptors were taken from a human donor in good health (CMV status not recorded). Some clones in this sample may be carry-over from other donors' samples.

This clonotype was observed a handful of times. The chain couples TRBV7-9 to TRBJ2-2; 7 bases match TRBD1. Looked up from germline, CDR1 is SEHNR and CDR2 is FQNEAQ (reference sequence). CDR3 length: 14 residues. The trim removed 7 bases at V and 6 bases at J, leaving 8 bases unmatched. The CDR3 sequence is CASTGGAPPGELFF. The CDR3 DNA reads as TGTGCCAGCACAGGGGGTGCTCCACCCGGGGAGCTGTTTTTT.

V gene TRBV4-3 combines with J gene TRBJ2-3; D remains ambiguous. The CDR3 is made up of 16 amino acids. The germline V gene has CDR1 LGHNA and CDR2 YSLEER. The V and J ends lost 0 bases and 0 bases respectively, with 10 bases between them. The CDR3 DNA sequence: TGCGCCAGCAGCCAAGAACAGACCCCAAGCACAGATACGCAGTATTTT. Translated, it gives CASSQEQTPSTDTQYF.

This clonotype was observed at least ten times. The chain is built from TRBV28 and TRBJ2-3; D may match TRBD1 or TRBD2 (6 bases each). Deletions cut 5 bases from V and 4 bases from J, with 16 bases between. CDR1 MDHEN and CDR2 SYDVKM come from the germline V gene. The CDR3 spans 15 residues. The CDR3 DNA follows: TGTGCCAGCAGTCCTTTGGGGGGCGGGTCAGATACGCAGTATTTT. This codes for CASSPLGGGSDTQYF.

The table lists this clonotype with a few counts. The chain uses TRBV12-3 or TRBV12-4 and TRBJ1-1, with a weak D call TRBD1 (5 bases). V was cut by 7 bases and J by 10 bases, with 25 bases left in between. The CDR3 runs 15 residues. This chain's CDR3 is CASTHLRGTTLGAFF. The CDR3 DNA reads as TGTGCCAGCACCCATCTGAGGGGAACGACCCTGGGAGCTTTCTTT.

This clonotype was detected many times. This rearrangement joins TRBV28 to TRBJ1-5; D is unresolved. The CDR3 extends over 15 amino acids. The germline V gene encodes CDR1 MDHEN and CDR2 SYDVKM. V dropped 2 bases and J dropped 1 base, with 9 bases sitting between them. Written as DNA, the CDR3 is TGTGCCAGCAGTTTAGGGGTAGGGAGCAATCAGCCCCAGCATTTT. It yields the protein CASSLGVGSNQPQHF. Filled out from reference TRBV28 and TRBJ1-5, the complete variable domain reads DVKVTQSSRYLVKRTGEKVFLECVQDMDHENMFWYRQDPGLGLRLIYFSYDVKMKEKGDIPEGYSVSREKKERFSLILESASTNQTSMYLCASSLGVGSNQPQHFGDGTRLSIL.

The chain employs TRBV11-3 and TRBJ2-1; D may be TRBD1 (6 bases). This CDR3 has 14 residues. Germline CDR1 reads SGHNT; CDR2 reads YENEEA. Trimming took 4 bases from V and 3 from J, leaving 10 bases between them. CDR3 coding DNA: TGTGCCAGCAGCTCCCGGGACAACTACAATGAGCAGTTCTTC. As protein: CASSSRDNYNEQFF.

There are a few counts of this clonotype. The rearrangement uses TRBV11-2 and TRBJ1-1; D gene ambiguous. The CDR3 loop spans 15 amino acids. CDR1 is SGHAT, CDR2 FQNNGV, per germline. Between the trimmed V and J ends, which lost 5 bases and 1 base, there was a span of 14 bases. CDR3 amino acids: CASSSGQRPNTEAFF. Here the CDR3 DNA reads TGTGCCAGCAGCAGTGGTCAGCGACCGAACACTGAAGCTTTCTTT.

The rearrangement links TRBV7-3 to TRBJ2-1, with TRBD2 identical over 12 bases. The CDR3 sequence is 16 residues long. Germline V lookup: CDR1 SGHTA, CDR2 FQGTGA. Losses at the gene ends were 5 bases for V and 4 bases for J; bases not matched to a gene: 6. The CDR3 protein is CASSEVGLAGYNEQFF. CDR3 in DNA: TGTGCCAGCAGCGAGGTGGGACTAGCGGGTTACAATGAGCAGTTCTTC.

The V and J genes are TRBV28 and TRBJ2-7, with D tentatively TRBD2 (6 bases). Germline V gives CDR1 MDHEN, CDR2 SYDVKM. The CDR3 has 13 amino acids. V lost 6 bases, J lost 2 bases, and 11 bases lay in between. CDR3 coding DNA: TGTGCCAGCAGGTGGAGGGGAACCTACGAGCAGTACTTC. Translated: CASRWRGTYEQYF.

This clonotype showed up many times. V and J are TRBV7-2 and TRBJ1-4, with D hard to call. V lost 3 bases, J lost 0 bases, and 11 bases lay in between. Germline CDR1 is SGHTA and CDR2 is FQGNSA. CDR3 length equals 16 residues. This CDR3 reads CASSFKAVATNEKLFF. The CDR3, as DNA: TGTGCCAGCAGCTTTAAGGCGGTGGCAACTAATGAAAAACTGTTTTTT.

This clonotype was picked up many times. The V and J genes are TRBV11-3 and TRBJ2-1; 11 bases map to TRBD1. Germline trimming cut 4 bases from V and 9 bases from J; bases unmatched to any gene: 8. The CDR3 contains 15 residues. CDR1 SGHNT and CDR2 YENEEA come from the germline V gene. Here the CDR3 DNA reads TGTGCCAGCAGCTCTCGGACAGGGGGCTTTACTGAGCAGTTCTTC. Translating gives CASSSRTGGFTEQFF.

This clonotype has a count of ten or more. The chain is built from TRBV7-2 and TRBJ1-1; D is undetermined. The CDR3 extends over 13 amino acids. V dropped 1 base and J dropped 3 bases, with 6 bases sitting between them. Germline loops: CDR1 SGHTA, CDR2 FQGNSA. The CDR3 loop reads CASSLVQYTEAFF. CDR3 DNA sequence: TGTGCCAGCAGCTTAGTACAGTACACTGAAGCTTTCTTT. The full variable domain, in which reference TRBV7-2 and TRBJ1-1 provide the parts outside the CDR3, is GAGVSQSPSNKVTEKGKDVELRCDPISGHTALYWYRQSLGQGLEFLIYFQGNSAPDKSGLPSDRFSAERTGGSVSTLTIQRTQQEDSAVYLCASSLVQYTEAFFGQGTRLTVV.

This clonotype was counted at least ten times. This chain connects TRBV28 to TRBJ1-1; 9 bases match TRBD1. This CDR3 has 13 amino acids. From germline, CDR1 is MDHEN and CDR2 SYDVKM. V was pared by 4 bases and J by 9 bases, with 6 bases of the junction left unmatched. In nucleotides, the CDR3 is TGTGCCAGCAGTTCCCTGGGGACAGGGAAAGCTTTCTTT. It codes for CASSSLGTGKAFF.

The chain is built from TRBV15 and TRBJ1-4, with 7 bases identical to TRBD1. Unmatched junction bases numbered 5, after V lost 5 bases and J lost 8 bases. The germline gives CDR1 LNHNV, CDR2 YYDKDF (reference sequence). The CDR3 runs 13 residues. In nucleotides, the CDR3 is TGTGCCACCAGCCATACCAGGGGGGAAAAACTGTTTTTT. This sequence encodes CATSHTRGEKLFF.

This clonotype was recorded at least ten times. The chain carries TRBV7-2 and TRBJ1-1; 7 bases align to TRBD1. In germline, CDR1 is SGHTA, CDR2 FQGNSA. The CDR3 totals 15 residues. The V gene end was trimmed by 5 bases and the J gene end by 0 bases; junction bases not matched to a gene: 6. The CDR3: CASSGYQGVNTEAFF. CDR3 sequence (DNA): TGTGCCAGCAGCGGGTACCAGGGGGTGAACACTGAAGCTTTCTTT.

This clonotype occurred a few times. The chain has TRBV30 and TRBJ2-7; D is uncertain. V was pared by 0 bases and J by 5 bases, with 11 bases between. The germline V gene encodes CDR1 GTSNPN and CDR2 SVGIG (reference sequence). This CDR3 is 13 amino acids long. The CDR3 bases are TGTGCCTGGAGTGTACGTGGGGTCCACGAGCAGTACTTC. Translated, it gives CAWSVRGVHEQYF.